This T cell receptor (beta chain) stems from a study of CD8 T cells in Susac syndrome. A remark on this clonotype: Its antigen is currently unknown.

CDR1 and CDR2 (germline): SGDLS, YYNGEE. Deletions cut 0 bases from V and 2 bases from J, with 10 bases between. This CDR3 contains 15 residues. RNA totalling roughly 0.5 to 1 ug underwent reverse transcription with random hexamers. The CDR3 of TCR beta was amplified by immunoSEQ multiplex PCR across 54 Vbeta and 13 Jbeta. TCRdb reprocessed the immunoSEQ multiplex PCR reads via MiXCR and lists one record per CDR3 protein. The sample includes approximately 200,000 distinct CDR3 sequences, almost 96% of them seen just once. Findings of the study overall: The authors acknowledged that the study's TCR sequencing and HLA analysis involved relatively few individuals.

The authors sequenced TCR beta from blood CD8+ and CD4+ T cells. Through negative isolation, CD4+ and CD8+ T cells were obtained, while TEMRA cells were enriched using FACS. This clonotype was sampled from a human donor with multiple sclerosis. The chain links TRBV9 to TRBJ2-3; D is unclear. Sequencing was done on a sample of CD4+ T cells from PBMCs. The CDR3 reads CASSVELSNTDTQYF. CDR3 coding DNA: TGTGCCAGCAGCGTAGAACTATCCAACACAGATACGCAGTATTTT.